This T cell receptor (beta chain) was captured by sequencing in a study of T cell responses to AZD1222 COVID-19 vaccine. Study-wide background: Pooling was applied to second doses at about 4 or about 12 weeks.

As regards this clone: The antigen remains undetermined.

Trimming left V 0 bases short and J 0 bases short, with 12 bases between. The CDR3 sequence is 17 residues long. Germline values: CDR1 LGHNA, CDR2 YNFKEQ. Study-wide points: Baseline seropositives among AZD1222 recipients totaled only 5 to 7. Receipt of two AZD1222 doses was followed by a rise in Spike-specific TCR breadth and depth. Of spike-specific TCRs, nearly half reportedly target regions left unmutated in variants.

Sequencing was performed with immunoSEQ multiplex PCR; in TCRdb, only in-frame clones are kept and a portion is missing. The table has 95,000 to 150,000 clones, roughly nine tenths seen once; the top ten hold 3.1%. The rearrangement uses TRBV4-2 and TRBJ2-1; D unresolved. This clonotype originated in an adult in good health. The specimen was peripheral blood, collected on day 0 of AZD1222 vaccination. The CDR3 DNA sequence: TGTGCCAGCAGCCAAGATCCGGGCAGGAGCTCCTACAATGAGCAGTTCTTC. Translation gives CASSQDPGRSSYNEQFF.